Listed here are 9 T cell receptor beta chains from one sample, sequenced in a study of cytomegalovirus exposure and HLA in healthy donors. The primer mix had 60 Vbeta and 13 Jbeta primers. Sequencing was performed with immunoSEQ multiplex PCR; in TCRdb, only in-frame clones are kept and a portion is missing. The sample includes 110,000 or so clones, about 76% of them seen just once. Sequenced input: PBMCs. These receptor sequences come from a woman aged 40 to 49 in good health and CMV-seronegative.

The chain links TRBV7-9 to TRBJ1-3; 7 bases map to TRBD1. With 0 bases clipped from V and 4 bases from J, the junction kept 6 bases outside the gene matches. The CDR3 extends over 16 amino acids. Per germline, CDR1 SEHNR and CDR2 FQNEAQ (reference sequence). Here the CDR3 reads CASSLAKRGRGNTIYF. DNA for the CDR3: TGTGCCAGCAGCTTAGCGAAGAGGGGGCGAGGAAACACCATATATTTT.

This clone was seen a single time. The chain uses TRBV2 and TRBJ2-5; possibly TRBD2 for D (6 bases). CDR3 length: 15 amino acids. With 7 bases removed from V and 1 base from J, the gap between germline ends came to 16 bases. Germline lookup yields CDR1 SNHLY and CDR2 FYNNEI. CDR3 nucleotides: TGTGCCAGCACCGAGATGGACTACTCCCAAGAGACCCAGTACTTC. It is translated as CASTEMDYSQETQYF.

The CDR3 protein is CASSSGEGVTPLHF. The CDR3, as DNA: TGCGCCAGCAGCTCTGGGGAGGGGGTGACACCCCTCCACTTT. The gene calls are TRBV5-1 and TRBJ1-6; perhaps TRBD1 as D (6 bases). Germline CDR1 is SGHRS and CDR2 is YFSETQ. V was clipped by 3 bases and J by 11 bases, with 15 bases between them. This CDR3 contains 14 residues.

The gene calls are TRBV7-6 and TRBJ2-7; D is possibly TRBD2 (6 bases). The V end lost 5 bases, the J end lost 0 bases, and 17 bases lay between the germline ends. Per germline, CDR1 SGHVS and CDR2 FNYEAQ. There are 16 residues in the CDR3. The CDR3 here is CASSRLGEASSYEQYF. The CDR3 DNA is TGTGCCAGCAGCCGCCTCGGGGAGGCTAGCTCCTACGAGCAGTACTTC.

The chain joins TRBV27 to TRBJ1-2; 9 positions agree with TRBD1. V shed 6 bases, J shed 7 bases, and the junction held 9 bases outside the gene matches. CDR1 is MNHEY, CDR2 SMNVEV, per germline (reference sequence). The CDR3 totals 14 residues. CDR3 bases: TGTGCCAGCAGAAACCCGGGACAGGGTCTTGGCTACACCTTC. Residues: CASRNPGQGLGYTF.

This clone was detected once. CDR3: CATALGQGKTPLHF. The CDR3 DNA reads as TGTGCCACTGCGCTCGGACAGGGCAAGACACCCCTCCACTTT. The V gene is TRBV19, the J gene TRBJ1-6; TRBD1 agrees at 8 bases. CDR3 length: 14 amino acids. With 10 bases clipped from V and 11 bases from J, the junction kept 13 bases outside the gene matches. Looked up from germline, CDR1 is LNHDA and CDR2 is SQIVND (reference sequence).

This sequence joins TRBV6-6 and TRBJ1-2; D is undetermined. With 0 bases removed from V and 5 bases from J, the gap between germline ends came to 10 bases. Per the germline V gene, CDR1 is MNHNY and CDR2 is SVGAGI (reference sequence). The CDR3 is 14 amino acids. CDR3 in DNA: TGTGCCAGCAGTTACTCGATGGCCAATTATGGCTACACCTTC. As protein: CASSYSMANYGYTF.

In DNA, the CDR3 is TGTGCCAGCAGCGTAGCAGGGTCGGGGGCCAACGTCCTGACTTTC. Amino acids: CASSVAGSGANVLTF. The chain carries TRBV9 and TRBJ2-6, with D tentatively TRBD1 (5 bases). This CDR3 comprises 15 residues. The germline CDR1 and CDR2 sequences are SGDLS and YYNGEE. With 0 bases removed from V and 4 bases from J, the gap between germline ends came to 8 bases.

The rearrangement uses TRBV10-2 and TRBJ1-1; the D gene is possibly TRBD1 (5 bases). This CDR3 contains 16 residues. V gave up 3 bases and J gave up 13 bases, with 27 bases separating them. Germline V gene lookup returns CDR1 WSHSY and CDR2 SAAADI. The CDR3, as DNA: TGCGCCAGCAGTGACTACGGGCCATTGCGGGGCGTGCTAGGTTTCTTT. As protein: CASSDYGPLRGVLGFF.